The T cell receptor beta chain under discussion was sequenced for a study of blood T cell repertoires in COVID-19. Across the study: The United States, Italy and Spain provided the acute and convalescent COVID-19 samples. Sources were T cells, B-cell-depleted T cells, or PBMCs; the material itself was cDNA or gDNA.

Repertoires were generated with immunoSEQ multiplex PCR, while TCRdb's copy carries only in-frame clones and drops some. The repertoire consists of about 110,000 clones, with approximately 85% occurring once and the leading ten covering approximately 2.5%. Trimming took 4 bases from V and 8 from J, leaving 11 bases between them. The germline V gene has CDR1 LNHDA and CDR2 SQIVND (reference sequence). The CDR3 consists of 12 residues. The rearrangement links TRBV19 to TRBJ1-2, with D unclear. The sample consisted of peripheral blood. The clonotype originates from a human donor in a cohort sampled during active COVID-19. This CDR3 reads CASSTLNWGYTF. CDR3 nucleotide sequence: TGTGCCAGTAGTACACTGAATTGGGGCTACACCTTC. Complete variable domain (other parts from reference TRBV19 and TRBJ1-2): DGGITQSPKYLFRKEGQNVTLSCEQNLNHDAMYWYRQDPGQGLRLIYYSQIVNDFQKGDIAEGYSVSREKKESFPLTVTSAQKNPTAFYLCASSTLNWGYTFGSGTRLTVV.